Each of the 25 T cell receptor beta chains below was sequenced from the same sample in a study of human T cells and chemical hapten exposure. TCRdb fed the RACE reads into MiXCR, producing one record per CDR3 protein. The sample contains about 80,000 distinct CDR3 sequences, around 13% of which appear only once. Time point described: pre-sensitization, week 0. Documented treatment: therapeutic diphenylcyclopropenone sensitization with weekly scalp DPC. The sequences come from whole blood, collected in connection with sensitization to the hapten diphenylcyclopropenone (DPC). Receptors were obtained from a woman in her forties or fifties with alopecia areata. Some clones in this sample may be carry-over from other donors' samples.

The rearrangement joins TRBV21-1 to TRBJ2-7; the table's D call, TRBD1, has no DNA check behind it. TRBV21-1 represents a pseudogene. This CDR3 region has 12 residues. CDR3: CASRGDDYEQYF. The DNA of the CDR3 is TGTGCCAGCAGGGGGGACGACTACGAGCAGTACTTC.

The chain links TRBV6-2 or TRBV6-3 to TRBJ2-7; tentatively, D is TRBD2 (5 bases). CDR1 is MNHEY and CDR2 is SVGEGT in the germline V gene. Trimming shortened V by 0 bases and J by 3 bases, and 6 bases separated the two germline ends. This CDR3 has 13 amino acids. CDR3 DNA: TGTGCCAGCAGTTACTCACTAGTCTACGAGCAGTACTTC. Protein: CASSYSLVYEQYF.

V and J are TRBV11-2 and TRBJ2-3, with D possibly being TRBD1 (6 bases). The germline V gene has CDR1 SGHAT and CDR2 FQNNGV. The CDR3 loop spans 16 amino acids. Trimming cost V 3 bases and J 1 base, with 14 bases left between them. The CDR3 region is CASSFSRDTRTDTQYF. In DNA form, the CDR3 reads TGTGCCAGCAGCTTCTCCCGGGACACCCGCACAGATACGCAGTATTTT.

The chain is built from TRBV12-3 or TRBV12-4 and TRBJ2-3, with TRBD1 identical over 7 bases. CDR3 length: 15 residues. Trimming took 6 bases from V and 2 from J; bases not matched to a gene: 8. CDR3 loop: CASREQGLITDTQYF. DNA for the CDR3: TGTGCCAGCAGAGAACAGGGGTTAATCACAGATACGCAGTATTTT.

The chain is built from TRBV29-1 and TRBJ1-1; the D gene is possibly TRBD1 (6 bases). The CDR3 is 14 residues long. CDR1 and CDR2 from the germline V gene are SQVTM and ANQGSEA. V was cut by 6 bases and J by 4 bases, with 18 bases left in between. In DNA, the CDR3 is TGCAGCGTGACGGAACCCAGGGGAGCCACTGAAGCTTTCTTT. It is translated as CSVTEPRGATEAFF. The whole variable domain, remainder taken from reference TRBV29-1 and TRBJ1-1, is SAVISQKPSRDICQRGTSLTIQCQVDSQVTMMFWYRQQPGQSLTLIATANQGSEATYESGFVIDKFPISRPNLTFSTLTVSNMSPEDSSIYLCSVTEPRGATEAFFGQGTRLTVV.

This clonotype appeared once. The CDR3: CASSYSGQELNEQFF. CDR3 bases: TGTGCCAGCAGTTACTCGGGACAGGAGTTGAATGAGCAGTTCTTC. The chain has TRBV6-5 and TRBJ2-1; TRBD1 matches 8 bases. Germline CDR1 MNHEY, CDR2 SVGAGI. V gave up 0 bases and J gave up 7 bases; unmatched junction bases: 5. This CDR3 is built from 15 residues.

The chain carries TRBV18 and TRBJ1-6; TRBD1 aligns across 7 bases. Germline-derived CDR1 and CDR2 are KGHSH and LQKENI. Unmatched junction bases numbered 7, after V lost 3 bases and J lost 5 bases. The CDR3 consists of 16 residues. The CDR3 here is CASSPKVGTDNSPLHF. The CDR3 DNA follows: TGTGCCAGCTCACCTAAAGTGGGGACAGATAATTCACCCCTCCACTTT.

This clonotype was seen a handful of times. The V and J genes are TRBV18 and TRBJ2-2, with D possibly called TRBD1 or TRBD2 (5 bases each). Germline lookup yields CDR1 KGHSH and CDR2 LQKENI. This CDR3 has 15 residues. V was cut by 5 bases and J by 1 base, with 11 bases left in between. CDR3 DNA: TGTGCCAGCTCAGAAGGGACGGTGAACACCGGGGAGCTGTTTTTT. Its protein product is CASSEGTVNTGELFF.

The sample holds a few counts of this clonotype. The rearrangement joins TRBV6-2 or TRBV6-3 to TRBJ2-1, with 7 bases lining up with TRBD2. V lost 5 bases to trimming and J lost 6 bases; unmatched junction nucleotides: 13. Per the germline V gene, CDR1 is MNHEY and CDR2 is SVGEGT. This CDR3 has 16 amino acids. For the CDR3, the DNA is TGTGCCAGCAGTCCCCCGGGACTACGTGCAACCAATGAGCAGTTCTTC. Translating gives CASSPPGLRATNEQFF.

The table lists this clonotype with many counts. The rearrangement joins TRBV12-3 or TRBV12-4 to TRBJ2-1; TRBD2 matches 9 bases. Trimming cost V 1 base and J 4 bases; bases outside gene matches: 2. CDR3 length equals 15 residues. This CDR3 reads CASSLVLAGYNEQFF. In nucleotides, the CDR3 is TGTGCCAGCAGTTTAGTGCTAGCGGGATACAATGAGCAGTTCTTC.

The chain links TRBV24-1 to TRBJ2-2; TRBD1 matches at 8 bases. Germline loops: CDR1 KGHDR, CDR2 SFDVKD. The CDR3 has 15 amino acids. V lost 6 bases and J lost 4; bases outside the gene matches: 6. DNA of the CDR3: TGTGCCACCAGTATGGCGGACAGGGCCACCGGGGAGCTGTTTTTT. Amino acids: CATSMADRATGELFF.

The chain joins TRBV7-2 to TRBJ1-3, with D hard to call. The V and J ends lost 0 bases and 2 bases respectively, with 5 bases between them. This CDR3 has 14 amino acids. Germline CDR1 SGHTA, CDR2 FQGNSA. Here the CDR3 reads CASSLAKTGNTIYF. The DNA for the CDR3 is TGTGCCAGCAGCTTAGCGAAGACTGGAAACACCATATATTTT.

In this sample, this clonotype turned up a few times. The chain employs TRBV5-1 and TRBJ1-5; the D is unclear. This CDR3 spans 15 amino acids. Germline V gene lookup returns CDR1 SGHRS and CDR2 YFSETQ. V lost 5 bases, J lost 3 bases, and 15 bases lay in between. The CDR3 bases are TGCGCCAGCAGGTCAAATCCCTCCGTCAATCAGCCCCAGCATTTT. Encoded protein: CASRSNPSVNQPQHF.

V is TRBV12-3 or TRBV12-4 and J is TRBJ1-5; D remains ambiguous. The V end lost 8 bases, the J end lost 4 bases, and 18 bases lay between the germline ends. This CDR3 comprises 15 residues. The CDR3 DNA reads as TGTGCCAGCGCCCAGGAGGGCGGGGAGAATCAGCCCCAGCATTTT. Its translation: CASAQEGGENQPQHF.

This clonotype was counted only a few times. CDR3 DNA sequence: TGCAGCGTTGAAGATCAGGCTAGCGGGAGCTATGAGCAGTTCTTC. Translation gives CSVEDQASGSYEQFF. The chain recombines TRBV29-1 with TRBJ2-1; 10 nucleotides align to TRBD2. Germline CDR1 reads SQVTM; CDR2 reads ANQGSEA. The CDR3 loop spans 15 amino acids. Unmatched junction bases numbered 7, after V lost 0 bases and J lost 8 bases.

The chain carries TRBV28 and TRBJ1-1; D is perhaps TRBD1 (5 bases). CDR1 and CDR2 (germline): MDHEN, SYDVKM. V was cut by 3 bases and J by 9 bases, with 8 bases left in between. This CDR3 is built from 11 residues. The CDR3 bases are TGTGCCAGCAGTTTGGCAGGGAAAGCTTTCTTT. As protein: CASSLAGKAFF.

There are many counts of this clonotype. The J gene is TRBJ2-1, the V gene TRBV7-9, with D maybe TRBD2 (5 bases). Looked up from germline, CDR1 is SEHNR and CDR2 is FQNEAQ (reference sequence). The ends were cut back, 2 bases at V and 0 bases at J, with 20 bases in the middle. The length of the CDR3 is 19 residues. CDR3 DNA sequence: TGTGCCAGCAGCTTACCCCTGGTGGAGCGGAAGACCTCCTACAATGAGCAGTTCTTC. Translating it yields CASSLPLVERKTSYNEQFF. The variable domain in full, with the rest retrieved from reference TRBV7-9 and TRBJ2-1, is DTGVSQNPRHKITKRGQNVTFRCDPISEHNRLYWYRQTLGQGPEFLTYFQNEAQLEKSRLLSDRFSAERPKGSFSTLEIQRTEQGDSAMYLCASSLPLVERKTSYNEQFFGPGTRLTVL.

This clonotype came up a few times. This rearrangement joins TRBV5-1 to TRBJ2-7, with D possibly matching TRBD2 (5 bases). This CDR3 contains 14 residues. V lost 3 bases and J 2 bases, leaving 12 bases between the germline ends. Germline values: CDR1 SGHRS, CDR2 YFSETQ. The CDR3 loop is CASSSLDFPYEQYF. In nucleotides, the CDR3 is TGCGCCAGCAGCTCCCTGGACTTCCCCTACGAGCAGTACTTC.

CDR3 region: CASSLSNEQFF. The CDR3 coding sequence is TGTGCCAGCAGTTTATCCAATGAGCAGTTCTTC. V and J are TRBV12-3 or TRBV12-4 and TRBJ2-1, with D unclear. V lost 2 bases and J lost 6, with 2 bases in between. This CDR3 is 11 amino acids long.

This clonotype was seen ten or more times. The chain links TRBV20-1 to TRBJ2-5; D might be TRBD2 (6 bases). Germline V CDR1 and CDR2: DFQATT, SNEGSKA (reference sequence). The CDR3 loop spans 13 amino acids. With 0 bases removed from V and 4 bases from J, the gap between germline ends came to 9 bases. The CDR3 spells CSARDPGRETQYF. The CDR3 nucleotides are TGCAGTGCTAGAGATCCCGGGAGAGAGACCCAGTACTTC.

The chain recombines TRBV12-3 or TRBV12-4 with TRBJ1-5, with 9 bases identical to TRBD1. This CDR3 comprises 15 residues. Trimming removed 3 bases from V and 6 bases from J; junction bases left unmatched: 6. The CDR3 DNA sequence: TGTGCCAGCAGTTTTGGGAGGACAGGGGCTCAGCCCCAGCATTTT. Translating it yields CASSFGRTGAQPQHF.

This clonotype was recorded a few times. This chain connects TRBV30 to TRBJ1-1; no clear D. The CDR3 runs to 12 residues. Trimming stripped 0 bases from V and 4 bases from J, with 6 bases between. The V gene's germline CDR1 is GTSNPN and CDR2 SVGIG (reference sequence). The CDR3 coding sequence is TGTGCCTGGAGTGTCCCGCCCACTGAAGCTTTCTTT. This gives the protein CAWSVPPTEAFF.

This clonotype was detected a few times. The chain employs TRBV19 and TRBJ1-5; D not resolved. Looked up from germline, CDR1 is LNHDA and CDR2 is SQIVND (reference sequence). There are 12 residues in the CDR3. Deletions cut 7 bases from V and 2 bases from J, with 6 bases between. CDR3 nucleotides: TGTGCCAGTAATCGAGGCAATCAGCCCCAGCATTTT. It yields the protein CASNRGNQPQHF. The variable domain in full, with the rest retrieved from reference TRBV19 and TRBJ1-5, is DGGITQSPKYLFRKEGQNVTLSCEQNLNHDAMYWYRQDPGQGLRLIYYSQIVNDFQKGDIAEGYSVSREKKESFPLTVTSAQKNPTAFYLCASNRGNQPQHFGDGTRLSIL.

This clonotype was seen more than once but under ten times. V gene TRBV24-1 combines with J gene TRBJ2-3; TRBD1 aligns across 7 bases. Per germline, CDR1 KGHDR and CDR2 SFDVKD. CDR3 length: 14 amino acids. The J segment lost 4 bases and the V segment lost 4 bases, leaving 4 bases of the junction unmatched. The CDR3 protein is CATSEATGADTQYF. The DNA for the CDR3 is TGTGCCACCAGTGAAGCAACAGGGGCAGATACGCAGTATTTT.

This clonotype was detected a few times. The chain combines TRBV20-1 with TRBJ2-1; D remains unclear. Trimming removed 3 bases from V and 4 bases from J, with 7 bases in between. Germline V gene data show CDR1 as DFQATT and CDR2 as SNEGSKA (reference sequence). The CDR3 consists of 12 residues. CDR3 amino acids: CSASPNYNEQFF. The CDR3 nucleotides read TGCAGTGCTAGTCCTAATTACAATGAGCAGTTCTTC.